There are many counts of the clone carrying this T cell receptor beta chain. This CDR3 spans 16 amino acids. Trimming stripped 0 bases from V and 3 bases from J, with 15 bases between. Germline loops: CDR1 ENHRY, CDR2 SYGVKD. These data are taken from a study of blood T cells in healthy people across ages. Peripheral blood was drawn, approximately 10 milliliters per donor. A sample-barcoded 5' primer and a J-beta primer mix were used in a second PCR of roughly 7 to 12 cycles. One entry per CDR3 protein, called by TCRdb with MiXCR from the 5' RACE reads. The table lists under 2 million distinct CDR3 sequences, approximately 32% of them singletons.

The chain carries TRBV10-3 and TRBJ2-7, with a tentative D call TRBD1 (5 bases). The sample taken for sequencing was blood. The clonotype originates from a woman in her twenties or thirties in good health. DNA for the CDR3: TGTGCCATCAGTGAGTCAGGACATTCCTCCGTCTACGAGCAGTACTTC. Translated, it gives CAISESGHSSVYEQYF.